These 20 T cell receptor beta chains came from one sample sequenced in a study of tumor-infiltrating lymphocytes in primary liver carcinoma. It was from about 19-30 mg of unsorted bulk tissue that RNA and DNA were co-extracted. cDNA specific to TCR beta was made from 500 ng of total RNA, with a constant-region primer employed for priming. Library construction for TCR beta comprised three nested multiplex PCR rounds performed with slightly modified ARM-PCR. The first two PCR rounds used TRBV1-TRBV30 primers with a Cbeta primer, approximately 10 cycles each. In TCRdb, the multiplex PCR reads were re-called with MiXCR into one record per CDR3 protein. The repertoire includes roughly 78,000 distinct CDR3 sequences, 71% of them detected once, and roughly 13% sits in the top ten. Sequenced material: liver tumor tissue from sampling region 4. Subset specified: tumor region T4, right-lateral pole. The receptors derive from a woman aged 55-69 years with primary liver carcinoma and hepatitis B virus infection.

This clonotype was seen a handful of times. This could be a read error, since a much larger clone is one nucleotide away. The chain recombines TRBV29-1 with TRBJ1-3; 10 bases agree with TRBD1. This CDR3 region has 15 residues. Per germline, CDR1 SQVTM and CDR2 ANQGSEA. The CDR3 spells CSVAGTGVSGDTIYF. CDR3 nucleotides: TGCAGCGTTGCCGGGACAGGGGTATCTGGAGACACCATATATTTT.

Of note for this clonotype: A read error may be the cause here, since a much bigger clone is one base away. The rearrangement uses TRBV30 and TRBJ1-1; tentatively, D is TRBD1 (5 bases). Germline V gives CDR1 GTSNPN, CDR2 SVGIG (reference sequence). The CDR3 consists of 13 residues. The CDR3 region is CAWSRGIGTEALF. CDR3 DNA sequence: TGTGCCTGGAGTCGGGGGATCGGCACTGAAGCTTTATTT.

The V call is TRBV13, the J call TRBJ1-1; D unresolved. The CDR3 length is 14 residues. V was pared by 0 bases and J by 4 bases, with 9 bases between. Germline V lookup: CDR1 PRHDT, CDR2 FYEKMQ (reference sequence). This CDR3 is CASSLGPMSTEAFF. The CDR3 coding sequence is TGTGCCAGCAGCTTAGGCCCTATGAGCACTGAAGCTTTCTTT.

The gene calls are TRBV28 and TRBJ2-5; D possibly corresponds to TRBD2 (7 bases). CDR1 and CDR2 from the germline V gene are MDHEN and SYDVKM. The length of the CDR3 is 15 residues. The V end lost 9 bases, the J end lost 4 bases, and 21 bases lay between the germline ends. The CDR3 sequence is CARRKLVGGAETQYF. CDR3 DNA sequence: TGTGCCAGAAGGAAACTAGTGGGGGGGGCAGAGACCCAGTACTTC.

This clonotype appeared many times. This chain links TRBV6-1 with TRBJ1-1; no definite D call. This CDR3 spans 13 amino acids. Germline loops: CDR1 MNHNS, CDR2 SASEGT. V lost 6 bases and J lost 4, with 12 bases in between. Here the CDR3 DNA reads TGTGCCAGCAGGGAGTCGGTTGGCACTGAAGCTTTCTTT. Amino acid sequence: CASRESVGTEAFF.

On this clonotype itself: The CDR3 does not close with the conserved phenylalanine or tryptophan, likely indicating a read error. J is TRBJ2-2 and V is TRBV29-1; D is possibly TRBD2 (6 bases). Germline lookup yields CDR1 SQVTM and CDR2 ANQGSEA. CDR3 length equals 15 residues. CDR3 nucleotides: TGCAGCGTTGTCGGGGCGGGAAGAAGGACCGAGGAGCTGTTTTGT. It yields the protein CSVVGAGRRTEELFC.

This clonotype was recorded only once. The junction does not match germline at one end; this may be a read error. This chain joins TRBV6-5 and TRBJ2-7, with D possibly matching TRBD1 (6 bases). This CDR3 has 13 residues. CDR1 is MNHEY and CDR2 is SVGAGI in the germline V gene. The CDR3 DNA reads as TGTGCCAGCAGGAATAATGGGGGCTACGAACAGTACTTC. It codes for CASRNNGGYEQYF.

This clonotype is classed as medium-sized. The rearrangement uses TRBV11-2 and TRBJ1-1; TRBD1 aligns across 8 bases. The ends lost 3 bases at V and 4 bases at J; junction bases unmatched: 1. The germline V gene encodes CDR1 SGHAT and CDR2 FQNNGV. The CDR3 extends over 13 amino acids. CDR3 residues: CASSFTGGTEAFF. Here the CDR3 DNA reads TGTGCCAGCAGCTTCACAGGGGGCACTGAAGCTTTCTTT.

This chain connects TRBV6-1 to TRBJ2-7, with TRBD2 matching 9 bases. V lost 10 bases and J lost 0; bases outside the gene matches: 10. The CDR3 spans 15 residues. Germline CDR1 is MNHNS and CDR2 is SASEGT. As DNA, the CDR3 is TGTGCCAACAGAGAAGCTAGCGGGATCTCCTACGAGCAGTACTTC. Its translation: CANREASGISYEQYF.

Of note for this clonotype: Relative to the germline gene, one junction end is altered; a read error may explain this. The rearrangement joins TRBV18 to TRBJ1-5; no firm D call. The CDR3 covers 16 residues. In germline, CDR1 is KGHSH, CDR2 LQKENI. CDR3 in DNA: TGTGCCAGCTCACCACACGACCCGGACCCTAATCAGCCCCAGCACTTT. This sequence encodes CASSPHDPDPNQPQHF.

Points on this clonotype: A read error may account for a junction end that differs from germline. The CDR3 reads CASSLDEGVYNGQFF. In nucleotides, the CDR3 is TGCGCCAGCAGCTTAGATGAAGGGGTCTACAATGGGCAGTTCTTC. This chain connects TRBV11-3 to TRBJ2-1; D may be TRBD1 (5 bases). There are 15 residues in the CDR3. Germline V gene sequence: CDR1 SGHNT, CDR2 YENEEA.

The gene calls are TRBV28 and TRBJ1-5; unclear D gene. The germline gives CDR1 MDHEN, CDR2 SYDVKM. Between the trimmed V and J ends, which lost 6 bases and 6 bases, there was a span of 15 bases. CDR3 size: 14 residues. CDR3 sequence (DNA): TGTGCCAGCAGGCTCAGAGGGTCGACTCAGCCCCAGCATTTT. This encodes CASRLRGSTQPQHF.

About this clonotype: At one end, the junction sequence differs from germline, possibly due to a read error. V usage is TRBV4-2 and J usage is TRBJ2-7, with D perhaps matching TRBD2 (6 bases). Germline values: CDR1 LGHNA, CDR2 YNFKEQ. The CDR3 totals 17 residues. DNA of the CDR3: TGTGCCAGCAGCCAAGATCTTCGCGGGACGAGCTTCTACGAACAGTACTTC. It yields the protein CASSQDLRGTSFYEQYF.

Ten or more counts support this clonotype. The chain recombines TRBV28 with TRBJ2-1; 7 bases are a match to TRBD1. Trimming removed 5 bases from V and 4 bases from J; junction bases left unmatched: 5. Germline V gives CDR1 MDHEN, CDR2 SYDVKM. The CDR3 totals 14 residues. CDR3 nucleotides: TGTGCCAGCAGTCGACAGGGCCGGTACAATGAGCAGTTCTTC. This gives the protein CASSRQGRYNEQFF.

As regards this clonotype: This may be a read error: a much more frequent sequence differs by one nucleotide. The chain links TRBV13 to TRBJ2-7; a possible D gene is TRBD2 (5 bases). The germline V gene has CDR1 PRHDT and CDR2 FYEKMQ (reference sequence). This CDR3 is 14 amino acids long. Trimming took 3 bases from V and 3 from J, leaving 12 bases between them. The CDR3 bases are TGTGCCAGCAGCTTGTTCCCGGGGTACTACGAGCAGTACTTC. Encoded protein: CASSLFPGYYEQYF.

On this clonotype: One end of the junction fails to match germline, which may point to a read error. This rearrangement joins TRBV5-1 to TRBJ1-2; 8 nucleotides agree with TRBD1. The CDR3 sequence is 16 residues long. Germline lookup yields CDR1 SGHRS and CDR2 YFSETQ. In DNA, the CDR3 is TGCGCCAGCAGCCAAGCAAGGACAGGGCTTTCTTATGGCTACACCTTT. This gives the protein CASSQARTGLSYGYTF.

Many counts were recorded for this clonotype. DNA for the CDR3: TGTGCCAGCAGCCTCAGGACAGCATGGGGGTCCTACAATGAGCAGTTCTTC. Protein sequence: CASSLRTAWGSYNEQFF. The V call is TRBV7-9, the J call TRBJ2-1, with D perhaps TRBD1 (6 bases). The CDR3 contains 17 residues. Germline CDR1 and CDR2: SEHNR and FQNEAQ (reference sequence). V was pared by 5 bases and J by 1 base, with 18 bases between.

The rearrangement uses TRBV5-4 and TRBJ2-4; D ambiguous. In germline, CDR1 is SGHNT, CDR2 YYREEE (reference sequence). V lost 3 bases and J lost 5, with 15 bases in between. The CDR3 extends over 15 amino acids. This chain's CDR3 is CASSYARDNENIQYF. The DNA of the CDR3 is TGTGCCAGCAGCTATGCGAGAGACAACGAAAACATTCAGTACTTC.

A word on this clonotype: Without the conserved terminal phenylalanine or tryptophan, this CDR3 likely stems from a read error. No DNA is shown, since the ends of the CDR3 on it are uncertain; the CDR3 is the one TCRdb lists. CDR3 residues: CASSLSGVETQHI. The chain joins TRBV28 to TRBJ2-5. The CDR3 contains 13 residues when both ends are counted. In germline, CDR1 is MDHEN, CDR2 SYDVKM.

This clonotype was found many times. V and J are TRBV14 and TRBJ2-3, with a tentative D call TRBD2 (6 bases). CDR3 length: 14 residues. Trimming stripped 4 bases from V and 1 base from J, with 9 bases between. Germline values: CDR1 SGHDN, CDR2 FVKESK. The DNA for the CDR3 is TGTGCCAGCAGCCTATCGGGGGGCACAGATACGCAGTATTTT. Protein product: CASSLSGGTDTQYF.